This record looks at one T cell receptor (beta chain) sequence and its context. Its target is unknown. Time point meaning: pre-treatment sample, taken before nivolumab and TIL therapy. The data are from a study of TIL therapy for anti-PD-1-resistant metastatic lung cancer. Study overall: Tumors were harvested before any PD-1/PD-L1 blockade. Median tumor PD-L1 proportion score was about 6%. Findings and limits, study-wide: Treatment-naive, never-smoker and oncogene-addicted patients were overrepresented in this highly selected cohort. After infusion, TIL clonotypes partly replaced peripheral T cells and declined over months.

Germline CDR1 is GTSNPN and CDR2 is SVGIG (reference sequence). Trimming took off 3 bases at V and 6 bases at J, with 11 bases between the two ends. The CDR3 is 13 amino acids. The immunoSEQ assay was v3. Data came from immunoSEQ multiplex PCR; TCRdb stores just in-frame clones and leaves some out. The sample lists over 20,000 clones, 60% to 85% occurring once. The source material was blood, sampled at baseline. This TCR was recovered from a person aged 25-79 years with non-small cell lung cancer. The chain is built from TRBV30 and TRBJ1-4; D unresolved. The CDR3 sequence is CAWRSEPDEKLFF. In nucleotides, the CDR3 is TGTGCCTGGAGATCGGAACCGGATGAAAAACTGTTTTTT.